Listed below are T cell receptor beta chains from one sample, sequenced in a study of early T cells in non-severe SARS-CoV-2 infection. One entry per CDR3 protein results from TCRdb running MiXCR on the 5' RACE reads. Of around 70,000 distinct CDR3 sequences in the sample, about 14% are singletons; the top ten hold around 12%. The sequenced sample consisted of whole blood. All receptors derive from an adult who was a healthcare worker with PCR-confirmed SARS-CoV-2 infection or an uninfected control (not recorded which). The CDR3 runs from the conserved cysteine through the conserved F or W. A D gene is named only where the DNA matches it firmly.

>15|.|TRBV20-1|TRBJ2-1
CSATHKQGLGNEQFF
>16|TRBD1|TRBV27|TRBJ2-4
CASSPSQGEAKNIQYF
>15|.|TRBV9|TRBJ1-3
CASSPDTRILNTIYF
>11|.|TRBV12-3/TRBV12-4|TRBJ1-3
CASSRGNTIYF
>13|.|TRBV29-1|TRBJ2-3
CSVEGTSTDTQYF
>15|TRBD1|TRBV7-6|TRBJ1-1
CASSSRDRGYTEAFF
>16|.|TRBV5-1|TRBJ2-7
CASSLAAGRSSYEQYF
>18|.|TRBV27|TRBJ1-3
CASSPLRRRTYSGNTIYF
>14|.|TRBV9|TRBJ2-7
CASSVEAGTYEQYF
>13|.|TRBV28|TRBJ1-5
CASRVSGSQPQHF